The rows below give T cell receptor beta chains drawn from one sample of a study of T cells in Graves' hyperthyroidism and ophthalmopathy. TCRdb re-analysed the multiplex PCR reads in MiXCR, keeping a single row per CDR3 protein. Of around 400,000 distinct CDR3 sequences in the sample, around 14% were seen once. Sequencing used blood. The receptor set was obtained from a woman aged 18-35 years with Graves' hyperthyroidism. Each CDR3 is given with its conserved first and last residue. The D gene is left open where the match is weak. Part of the rows lack a size; the others show once, few, many or a class for expanded clones.

D gene: TRBD1
J gene: TRBJ2-3
V gene: TRBV7-2
clone size: many
CDR3 DNA: TGTGCCAGCAGCTTAGACAGGGGAGCCTATACGCAGTATTTT
CDR3 protein: CASSLDRGAYTQYF

D gene: TRBD2
J gene: TRBJ2-5
V gene: TRBV20-1
clone size: many
CDR3 DNA: TGCAGTGCTAGAGATCGGGACTTTGCCGGGACTAGGAAAGAGACCCAGTACTTC
CDR3 protein: CSARDRDFAGTRKETQYF

D gene: TRBD1
J gene: TRBJ2-7
V gene: TRBV6-1
clone size: many
CDR3 DNA: TGTGCCAGCATGGGACAGGGGGTTTCCTACGAGCAGTACTTC
CDR3 protein: CASMGQGVSYEQYF

D gene: NA
J gene: TRBJ1-5
V gene: TRBV27
clone size: NA
CDR3 DNA: TGTGCCAGCAGTTTTCACGGTCAGCCCCAGCATTTT
CDR3 protein: CASSFHGQPQHF

D gene: TRBD2
J gene: TRBJ2-5
V gene: TRBV7-2
clone size: many
CDR3 DNA: TGTGCCAGCAGCCAAACCGGACTAGCGGGAGAGACCCAGTATTTC
CDR3 protein: CASSQTGLAGETQYF

D gene: NA
J gene: TRBJ2-7
V gene: TRBV5-1
clone size: many
CDR3 DNA: TGCGCCAGCAGCTTGGAGGGGAAGCAGTACTTC
CDR3 protein: CASSLEGKQYF

D gene: TRBD2
J gene: TRBJ2-1
V gene: TRBV28
clone size: many
CDR3 DNA: TGTGCCAGCAGTTTATTCAGCGGGAGCTCCTACAATGAGCAGTTCTTC
CDR3 protein: CASSLFSGSSYNEQFF

D gene: TRBD2
J gene: TRBJ2-2
V gene: TRBV28
clone size: many
CDR3 DNA: TGTGCAGCAAGCGGGGGCGGATACACCGGGGAGCTGTTTTTT
CDR3 protein: CAASGGGYTGELFF

D gene: NA
J gene: TRBJ1-1
V gene: TRBV7-9
clone size: many
CDR3 DNA: TGTGCCAGCAGCTTAGACCCACACACTGAAGCTTTCTTT
CDR3 protein: CASSLDPHTEAFF

D gene: NA
J gene: TRBJ2-3
V gene: TRBV6-5
clone size: NA
CDR3 DNA: TGTGCCAGCAGTTACTCGACCCTTCCCCGGGGTACGCAGTATTTT
CDR3 protein: CASSYSTLPRGTQYF

D gene: NA
J gene: TRBJ2-7
V gene: TRBV25-1
clone size: few
CDR3 DNA: TGTGCCAGGGGGGAGACAGACTTTGGATGGGGTCTCGAGCAGTACTTC
CDR3 protein: CARGETDFGWGLEQYF

D gene: TRBD1
J gene: TRBJ1-2
V gene: TRBV15
clone size: NA
CDR3 DNA: TGTGCCACCAGCGAAAGGGGGCCCTATGGCTACACCTTC
CDR3 protein: CATSERGPYGYTF

D gene: NA
J gene: TRBJ2-7
V gene: TRBV7-7
clone size: few
CDR3 DNA: TGTGCTACAGCGGAGGGGGAGACCTCCGAGCAGTACTTC
CDR3 protein: CATAEGETSEQYF

D gene: NA
J gene: TRBJ2-7
V gene: TRBV6-1
clone size: many
CDR3 DNA: TGTGCCAGCAGTGAAGTTAGCGCGTCCCCCTACGAGCAGTACTTC
CDR3 protein: CASSEVSASPYEQYF

D gene: NA
J gene: TRBJ1-4
V gene: TRBV7-9
clone size: NA
CDR3 DNA: TGTGCCAGCAGCTCCCCCAGAGGGACGACTAATGAAAAACTGTTTTTT
CDR3 protein: CASSSPRGTTNEKLFF

D gene: NA
J gene: TRBJ2-3
V gene: TRBV4-1
clone size: few
CDR3 DNA: TGCGCCAGCAGCCAAAACCGGCTAGGAGATACGCAGTATTTT
CDR3 protein: CASSQNRLGDTQYF

D gene: NA
J gene: TRBJ2-7
V gene: TRBV7-8
clone size: NA
CDR3 DNA: TGTGCCAGCAGCCACCCTTCAGGGAGCTCCTACGAGCAGTACTTC
CDR3 protein: CASSHPSGSSYEQYF

D gene: TRBD2
J gene: TRBJ2-5
V gene: TRBV7-2
clone size: many
CDR3 DNA: TGTGCCAGCAGTGGACTAGCGGGGGAGCAGGAGACCCAGTACTTC
CDR3 protein: CASSGLAGEQETQYF

D gene: NA
J gene: TRBJ1-2
V gene: TRBV2
clone size: NA
CDR3 DNA: TGTGCCAGCAGGGAAGAGGGGTCTGCGGGATCTCTATTTGGCTACACCTTC
CDR3 protein: CASREEGSAGSLFGYTF

D gene: TRBD1
J gene: TRBJ2-7
V gene: TRBV5-1
clone size: NA
CDR3 DNA: TGCGCCAGCAGCGAAGTAATGGACAGGGGATACGAGCAGTACTTC
CDR3 protein: CASSEVMDRGYEQYF

D gene: TRBD1
J gene: TRBJ2-1
V gene: TRBV12-3/TRBV12-4
clone size: many
CDR3 DNA: TGTGCCAGCAGTTCGACAGGGGGCTGGAATGAGCAGTTCTTC
CDR3 protein: CASSSTGGWNEQFF

D gene: NA
J gene: TRBJ1-1
V gene: TRBV20-1
clone size: NA
CDR3 DNA: TGCAGTGCTAGAGATGCAGGCTCCGGGGGAAGAAGCACTGAAGCTTTCTTT
CDR3 protein: CSARDAGSGGRSTEAFF

D gene: TRBD2
J gene: TRBJ2-2
V gene: TRBV5-1
clone size: many
CDR3 DNA: TGCGCCAGCAGCTCTGGCGGGGGTACCGGGGAGCTGTTTTTT
CDR3 protein: CASSSGGGTGELFF

D gene: NA
J gene: TRBJ2-1
V gene: TRBV18
clone size: many
CDR3 DNA: TGTGCCAGCTCTGAAGCGGGTTTCTACAATGAGCAGTTCTTC
CDR3 protein: CASSEAGFYNEQFF

D gene: TRBD1
J gene: TRBJ1-4
V gene: TRBV6-6
clone size: NA
CDR3 DNA: TGTGCCAGCAGTTACGGGACAGAGGGGGCCCTAAATGAAAAACTGTTTTTT
CDR3 protein: CASSYGTEGALNEKLFF

D gene: NA
J gene: TRBJ1-5
V gene: TRBV12-3/TRBV12-4
clone size: many
CDR3 DNA: TGTGCCAGCAGCTCAGCAGCAGGGATGGGCAATCAGCCCCAGCATTTT
CDR3 protein: CASSSAAGMGNQPQHF

D gene: TRBD1
J gene: TRBJ1-2
V gene: TRBV5-6
clone size: few
CDR3 DNA: TGTGCCAGCAGCTTGGGCCCCCGGACAGGGCGGAGTGGGAACTATGGCTACACCTTC
CDR3 protein: CASSLGPRTGRSGNYGYTF

D gene: NA
J gene: TRBJ1-4
V gene: TRBV6-5
clone size: few
CDR3 DNA: TGTGCCAGCAGTTACTTAGCTGCAACTAATGAAAAACTGTTTTTT
CDR3 protein: CASSYLAATNEKLFF

D gene: NA
J gene: TRBJ2-2
V gene: TRBV4-1
clone size: many
CDR3 DNA: TGCGCCAGCAGCGTAGGGGGGGGAACCAACACCGGGGAGCTGTTTTTT
CDR3 protein: CASSVGGGTNTGELFF

D gene: NA
J gene: TRBJ2-2
V gene: TRBV2
clone size: many
CDR3 DNA: TGTGCCAGCAGTGAACGGTTCTATACCGGGGAGCTGTTTTTT
CDR3 protein: CASSERFYTGELFF

D gene: NA
J gene: TRBJ2-7
V gene: TRBV4-1
clone size: NA
CDR3 DNA: TGCGCCAGCAGCCAAGAAGAGAGTCGGACGAGGCTCACCTACGAGCAGTACTTC
CDR3 protein: CASSQEESRTRLTYEQYF

D gene: TRBD1
J gene: TRBJ1-1
V gene: TRBV28
clone size: many
CDR3 DNA: TGTGCCAGCAGTCCCACCCTTGGACAGGGAGGCCCTGAAGCTTTCTTT
CDR3 protein: CASSPTLGQGGPEAFF

D gene: TRBD2
J gene: TRBJ2-3
V gene: TRBV5-1
clone size: few
CDR3 DNA: TGCGCCAGCAGCTCCCGGAAGACTAGCGGGGGGGCCGGGGCAGATACGCAGTATTTT
CDR3 protein: CASSSRKTSGGAGADTQYF

D gene: TRBD2
J gene: TRBJ2-1
V gene: TRBV28
clone size: many
CDR3 DNA: TGTGCCAGCAGAGGGACTACCTACAATGAGCAGTTCTTC
CDR3 protein: CASRGTTYNEQFF

D gene: TRBD2
J gene: TRBJ2-3
V gene: TRBV5-5
clone size: many
CDR3 DNA: TGTGCCAGCAGCTTGTTTGGCGGGGGGCCTACAGATACGCAGTATTTT
CDR3 protein: CASSLFGGGPTDTQYF

D gene: NA
J gene: TRBJ1-1
V gene: TRBV5-1
clone size: NA
CDR3 DNA: TGCGCCAGCAGCTCGACGGTTGGGGTGAACACTGAAGCTTTCTTT
CDR3 protein: CASSSTVGVNTEAFF

D gene: TRBD1
J gene: TRBJ1-2
V gene: TRBV5-1
clone size: NA
CDR3 DNA: TGCGCCAGCAGCTTGTGGGACAGCAGCTATGGCTACACCTTC
CDR3 protein: CASSLWDSSYGYTF

D gene: TRBD1
J gene: TRBJ2-7
V gene: TRBV19
clone size: few
CDR3 DNA: TGTGCCAGTAGTCCCCTCGTCGGGACAGGGGTGTACGAGCAGTACTTC
CDR3 protein: CASSPLVGTGVYEQYF

D gene: NA
J gene: TRBJ1-1
V gene: TRBV7-9
clone size: NA
CDR3 DNA: TGTGCCAGCAGCTTTAACAGGGCTGACGAAGCTTTCTTT
CDR3 protein: CASSFNRADEAFF

D gene: TRBD1
J gene: TRBJ2-1
V gene: TRBV20-1
clone size: many
CDR3 DNA: TGCAGTGCTACCTACCTACCGGGACAGGCCATGGTGGAGCAGTTCTTC
CDR3 protein: CSATYLPGQAMVEQFF

D gene: NA
J gene: TRBJ1-2
V gene: TRBV5-1
clone size: many
CDR3 DNA: TGCGCCAGCAGCCAGGTTGGGGGGATAAACTATGGCTACACCTTC
CDR3 protein: CASSQVGGINYGYTF

D gene: NA
J gene: TRBJ2-7
V gene: TRBV4-3
clone size: many
CDR3 DNA: TGCGCCAGCAGCCAAGAATTTGCAGGGAGCAGCTCGCGGGAGCAGTACTTC
CDR3 protein: CASSQEFAGSSSREQYF

D gene: NA
J gene: TRBJ2-7
V gene: TRBV20-1
clone size: many
CDR3 DNA: TGCAGTCCCCTCGGCCCCCGCTACGAGCAGTACTTC
CDR3 protein: CSPLGPRYEQYF

D gene: NA
J gene: TRBJ2-5
V gene: TRBV24-1
clone size: few
CDR3 DNA: TGTGCCACCAGTGGAGGTGGGACTGCAGAGACCCAGTACTTC
CDR3 protein: CATSGGGTAETQYF

D gene: NA
J gene: TRBJ2-3
V gene: TRBV5-8
clone size: many
CDR3 DNA: TGTGCCAGCAGCCCTAACACGCGGCGGCGGACCACAGATACGCAGTATTTT
CDR3 protein: CASSPNTRRRTTDTQYF

D gene: NA
J gene: TRBJ2-3
V gene: TRBV5-6
clone size: many
CDR3 DNA: TGTGCCAGCAAGGACTTCACAGATACGCAGTATTTT
CDR3 protein: CASKDFTDTQYF

D gene: TRBD2
J gene: TRBJ2-7
V gene: TRBV27
clone size: many
CDR3 DNA: TGTGCCAGCAGTCTCCGACTAGCGGGAGCTTTTTACGAGCAGTACTTC
CDR3 protein: CASSLRLAGAFYEQYF

D gene: NA
J gene: TRBJ2-1
V gene: TRBV15
clone size: NA
CDR3 DNA: TGTGCCACCGGCCCCGGGACTGGATACAATGAGCAGTTCTTC
CDR3 protein: CATGPGTGYNEQFF

D gene: TRBD1
J gene: TRBJ2-3
V gene: TRBV7-7
clone size: many
CDR3 DNA: TGTGCTAGCAGTTTAACAGGGGGCATCACAGATACGCAGTATTTT
CDR3 protein: CASSLTGGITDTQYF

D gene: NA
J gene: TRBJ1-5
V gene: TRBV6-1
clone size: NA
CDR3 DNA: TGTGCCAGCAGTGAGTGGGGGGGCGGCCAGCCCCAGCATTTT
CDR3 protein: CASSEWGGGQPQHF

D gene: TRBD1
J gene: TRBJ2-7
V gene: TRBV27
clone size: many
CDR3 DNA: TGTGCCAGTTTGACAGGGGACCACGCGGGTCGGTACGAGCAGTACTTC
CDR3 protein: CASLTGDHAGRYEQYF